Here is one T cell receptor beta chain with its context. This sample is part of a study of Ad26.COV2.S vaccination and SARS-CoV-2 variants. Treatment here: about 20 received Ad26.COV2.S at low or high dose, single or two shots; about five received placebo; per-sample allocation not given. Vaccine and placebo recipients were sampled on day 63 after the first injection. TCRdb's table, derived via immunoSEQ multiplex PCR, lists solely in-frame clones and lacks some. The table includes some 400,000 clones, 75% to 90% detected once. The sequences come from peripheral blood, collected in a trial of Ad26.COV2.S vaccine versus placebo. The origin of this receptor is a person between 18 and 60 years old who received the Ad26.COV2.S COVID-19 vaccine or a placebo.

This chain's CDR3 is CASRPTGGGETQYF. The CDR3 nucleotides are TGTGCCAGCAGACCTACAGGGGGCGGAGAGACCCAGTACTTC. The chain carries TRBV7-9 and TRBJ2-5, with TRBD1 matching 9 bases. Germline V gives CDR1 SEHNR, CDR2 FQNEAQ (reference sequence). V trimming: 6 bases; J trimming: 4 bases; junction bases outside the gene matches: 6. CDR3 length equals 14 residues. Full variable domain (remainder filled in from reference TRBV7-9 and TRBJ2-5): DTGVSQNPRHKITKRGQNVTFRCDPISEHNRLYWYRQTLGQGPEFLTYFQNEAQLEKSRLLSDRFSAERPKGSFSTLEIQRTEQGDSAMYLCASRPTGGGETQYFGPGTRLLVL.